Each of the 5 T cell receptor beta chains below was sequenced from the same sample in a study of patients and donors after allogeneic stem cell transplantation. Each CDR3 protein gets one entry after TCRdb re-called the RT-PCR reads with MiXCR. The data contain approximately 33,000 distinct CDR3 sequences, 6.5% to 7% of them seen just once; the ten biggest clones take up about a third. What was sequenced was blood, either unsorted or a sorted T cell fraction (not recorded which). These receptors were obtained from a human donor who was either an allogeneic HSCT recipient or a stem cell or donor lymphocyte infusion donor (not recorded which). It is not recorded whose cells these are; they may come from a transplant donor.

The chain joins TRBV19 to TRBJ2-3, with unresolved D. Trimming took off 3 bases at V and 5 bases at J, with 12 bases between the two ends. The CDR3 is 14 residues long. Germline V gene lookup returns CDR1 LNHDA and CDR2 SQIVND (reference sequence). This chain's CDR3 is CASSIRRAQDTQYF. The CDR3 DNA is TGTGCCAGTAGTATCAGGCGAGCCCAAGATACGCAGTATTTT. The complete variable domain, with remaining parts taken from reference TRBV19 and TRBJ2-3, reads DGGITQSPKYLFRKEGQNVTLSCEQNLNHDAMYWYRQDPGQGLRLIYYSQIVNDFQKGDIAEGYSVSREKKESFPLTVTSAQKNPTAFYLCASSIRRAQDTQYFGPGTRLTVL.

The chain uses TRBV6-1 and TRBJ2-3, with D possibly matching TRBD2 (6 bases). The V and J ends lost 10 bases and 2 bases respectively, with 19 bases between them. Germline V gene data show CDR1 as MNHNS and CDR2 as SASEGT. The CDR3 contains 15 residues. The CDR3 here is CAIGGATGTTDTQYF. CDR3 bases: TGTGCCATCGGGGGAGCTACGGGTACCACAGATACGCAGTATTTT.

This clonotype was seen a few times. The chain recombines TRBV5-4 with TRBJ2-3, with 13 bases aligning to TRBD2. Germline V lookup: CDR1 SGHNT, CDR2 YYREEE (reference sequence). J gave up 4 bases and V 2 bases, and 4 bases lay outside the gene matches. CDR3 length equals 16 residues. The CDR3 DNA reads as TGTGCCAGCAGCTTACTAGCGGGAGGGCCCTCAGATACGCAGTATTTT. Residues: CASSLLAGGPSDTQYF.

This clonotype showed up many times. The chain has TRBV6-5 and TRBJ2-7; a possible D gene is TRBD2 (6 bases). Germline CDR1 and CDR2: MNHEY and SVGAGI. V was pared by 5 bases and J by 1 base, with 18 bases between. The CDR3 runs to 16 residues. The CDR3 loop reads CASSTATGTASYEQYF. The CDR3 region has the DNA TGTGCCAGCAGTACTGCGACCGGGACTGCTTCCTACGAGCAGTACTTC.

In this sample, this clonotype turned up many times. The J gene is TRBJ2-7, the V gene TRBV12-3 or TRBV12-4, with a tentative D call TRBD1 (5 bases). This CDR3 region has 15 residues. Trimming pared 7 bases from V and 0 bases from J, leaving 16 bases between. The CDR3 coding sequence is TGTGCCAGCACCAGGCATGGGGCGACCTCCTACGAGCAGTACTTC. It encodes CASTRHGATSYEQYF.